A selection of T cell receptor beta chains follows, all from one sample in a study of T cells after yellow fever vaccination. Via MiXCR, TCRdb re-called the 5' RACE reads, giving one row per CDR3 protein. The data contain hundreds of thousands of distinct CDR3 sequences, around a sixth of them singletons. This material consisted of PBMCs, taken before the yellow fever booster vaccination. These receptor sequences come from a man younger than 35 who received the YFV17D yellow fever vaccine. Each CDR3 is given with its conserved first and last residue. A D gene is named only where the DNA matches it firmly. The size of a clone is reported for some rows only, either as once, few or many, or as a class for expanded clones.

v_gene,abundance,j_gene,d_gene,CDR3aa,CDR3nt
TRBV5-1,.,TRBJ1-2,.,CASSLEGTRDGYTF,TGCGCCAGCAGCTTGGAAGGCACTCGGGATGGCTACACCTTC
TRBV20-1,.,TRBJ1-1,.,CSARLGAITEAFF,TGCAGTGCTAGGTTGGGGGCGATTACTGAAGCTTTCTTT
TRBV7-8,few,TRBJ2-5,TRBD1,CASSWGTGGLETQYF,TGTGCCAGCAGCTGGGGGACAGGGGGCTTGGAGACCCAGTACTTC
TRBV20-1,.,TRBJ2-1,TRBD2,CSARDPSGGGYNEQFF,TGCAGTGCTAGAGATCCTAGCGGGGGAGGTTACAATGAGCAGTTCTTC
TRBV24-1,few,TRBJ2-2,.,CATGSAALGAGELFF,TGTGCCACCGGCTCGGCGGCCCTCGGGGCCGGGGAGCTGTTTTTT
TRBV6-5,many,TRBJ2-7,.,CASRGTLDLAYEQYF,TGTGCCAGCAGGGGGACACTCGATCTGGCCTACGAGCAGTACTTC
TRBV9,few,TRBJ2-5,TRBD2,CASSVGGTSEETQYF,TGTGCCAGCAGCGTAGGGGGGACTAGCGAAGAGACCCAGTACTTC
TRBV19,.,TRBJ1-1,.,CATIRQNTEAFF,TGTGCCACTATTAGGCAGAACACTGAAGCTTTCTTT
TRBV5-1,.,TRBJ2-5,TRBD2,CASSSRTSETQYF,TGCGCCAGCAGCTCCCGGACTAGCGAGACCCAGTACTTC
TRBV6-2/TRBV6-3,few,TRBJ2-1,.,CASGQSSVREFF,TGTGCCAGCGGACAGTCTAGCGTCAGGGAGTTCTTC
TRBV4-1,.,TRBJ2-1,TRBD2,CASSYLAGGDNEQFF,TGCGCCAGCAGCTATTTAGCGGGGGGGGACAATGAGCAGTTCTTC
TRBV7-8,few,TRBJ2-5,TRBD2,CASSFLTSTQETQYF,TGTGCCAGCAGCTTCCTGACTAGCACTCAAGAGACCCAGTACTTC
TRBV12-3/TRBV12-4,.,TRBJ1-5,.,CASGGANQPQHF,TGTGCCAGCGGGGGCGCTAATCAGCCCCAGCATTTT
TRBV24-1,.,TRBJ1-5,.,CATSDYTAWPQHF,TGTGCCACCAGTGATTATACAGCCTGGCCCCAGCATTTT
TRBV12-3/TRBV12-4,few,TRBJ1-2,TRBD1,CASSLNTGDPHGYTF,TGTGCCAGCAGTTTGAATACAGGGGATCCTCATGGCTACACCTTC
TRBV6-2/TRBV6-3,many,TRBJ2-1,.,CASSYSTPPRNEQFF,TGTGCCAGCAGTTACTCGACCCCCCCTCGGAATGAGCAGTTCTTC
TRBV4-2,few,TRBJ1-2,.,CASSQVRQETYGYTF,TGTGCCAGCAGCCAAGTACGTCAGGAGACCTATGGCTACACCTTC
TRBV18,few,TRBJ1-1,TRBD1,CASSATLTGLNTEAFF,TGTGCCAGCTCAGCGACTCTGACAGGGTTGAACACTGAAGCTTTCTTT
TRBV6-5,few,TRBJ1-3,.,CASSLGASGNTIYF,TGTGCCAGCAGTTTGGGCGCGTCTGGAAACACCATATATTTT
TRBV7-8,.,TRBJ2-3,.,CASSHLATDTQYF,TGTGCCAGCAGCCACCTAGCCACAGATACGCAGTATTTT
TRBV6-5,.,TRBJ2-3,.,CASSKTGTASTDTQYF,TGTGCCAGCAGCAAAACCGGGACGGCTAGCACAGATACGCAGTATTTT
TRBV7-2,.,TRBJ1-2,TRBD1,CASSPSGTDYGYTF,TGTGCCAGCAGCCCCTCGGGGACAGACTATGGCTACACCTTC
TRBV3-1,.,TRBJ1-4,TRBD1,CASSLRDRNEKLFF,TGTGCCAGCAGCCTCCGGGACAGGAATGAAAAACTGTTTTTT
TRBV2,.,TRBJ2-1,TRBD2,CASSDSTSGHNEQFF,TGTGCCAGCAGTGATTCGACTAGCGGTCATAATGAGCAGTTCTTC
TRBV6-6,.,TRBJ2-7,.,CASSYINEQYF,TGTGCCAGCAGTTACATCAACGAGCAGTACTTC
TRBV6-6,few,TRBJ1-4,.,CASRPRGAEEKLFF,TGTGCCAGCAGGCCCCGGGGTGCGGAAGAAAAACTGTTTTTT
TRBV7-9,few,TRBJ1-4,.,CASSFEMDEKLFF,TGTGCCAGCAGCTTCGAAATGGATGAAAAACTGTTTTTT
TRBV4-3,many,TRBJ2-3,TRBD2,CASSQDTLAGGGDTQYF,TGCGCCAGCAGCCAAGATACCCTAGCGGGGGGTGGGGATACGCAGTATTTT
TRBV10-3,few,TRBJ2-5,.,CAISGSGVEETQYF,TGTGCCATCAGTGGCTCAGGGGTTGAAGAGACCCAGTACTTC
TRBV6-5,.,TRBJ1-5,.,CASSALDGYQPQHF,TGTGCCAGCAGTGCCCTGGACGGGTATCAGCCCCAGCATTTT
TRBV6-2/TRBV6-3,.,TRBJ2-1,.,CASMDLSSYNEQFF,TGTGCCAGCATGGATCTGAGCTCCTACAATGAGCAGTTCTTC
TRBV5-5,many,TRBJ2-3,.,CASSLAEGGHLDTQYF,TGTGCCAGCAGCTTGGCCGAGGGGGGGCATTTGGATACGCAGTATTTT
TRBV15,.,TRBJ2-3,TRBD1,CATSSPQGETQYF,TGTGCCACCAGCAGTCCACAGGGGGAAACGCAGTATTTT
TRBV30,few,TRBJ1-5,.,CAWSSATVDQPQHF,TGTGCCTGGAGTTCCGCGACAGTTGATCAGCCCCAGCATTTT
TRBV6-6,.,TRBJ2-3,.,CAISSPTDTQYF,TGTGCCATCTCCTCCCCCACAGATACGCAGTATTTT
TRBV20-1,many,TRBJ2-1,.,CSSNDGNEQFF,TGCAGTTCCAACGACGGGAATGAGCAGTTCTTC
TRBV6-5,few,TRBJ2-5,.,CASRSWGAETQYF,TGTGCCAGCAGATCTTGGGGGGCAGAGACCCAGTACTTC
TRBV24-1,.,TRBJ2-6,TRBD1,CATSGGAGANVLTF,TGTGCCACCTCAGGGGGCGCAGGGGCCAACGTCCTGACTTTC
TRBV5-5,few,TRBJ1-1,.,CASSLSLGWGAEAFF,TGTGCCAGCAGCTTGTCTCTGGGATGGGGGGCTGAAGCTTTCTTT
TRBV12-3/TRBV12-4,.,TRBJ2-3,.,CASSLPLESDTQYF,TGTGCCAGCAGTTTGCCCCTGGAGTCAGATACGCAGTATTTT
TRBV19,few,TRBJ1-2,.,CASRPRVDYGYTF,TGTGCCAGCCGCCCAAGGGTGGACTATGGCTACACCTTC
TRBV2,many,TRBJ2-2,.,CASTGYTGELFF,TGTGCCAGTACAGGTTACACCGGGGAGCTGTTTTTT
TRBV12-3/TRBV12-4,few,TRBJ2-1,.,CASSFDSNEQFF,TGTGCCAGCAGTTTCGACAGCAATGAGCAGTTCTTC
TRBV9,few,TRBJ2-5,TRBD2,CASSPSAGSGVQETQYF,TGTGCCAGCAGCCCGTCGGCGGGGAGCGGGGTTCAGGAGACCCAGTACTTC
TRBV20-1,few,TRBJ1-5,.,CSASEAIGNQPQHF,TGCAGTGCTAGTGAAGCGATAGGGAATCAGCCCCAGCATTTT
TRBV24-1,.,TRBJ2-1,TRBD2,CATSDTTSGGPYNEQFF,TGTGCCACCAGTGACACGACTAGCGGGGGCCCATACAATGAGCAGTTCTTC